This T cell receptor beta chain was sequenced for a study of PD-1 blockade in classical Hodgkin lymphoma (TCRdb year 2020). About the full investigation: Nivolumab dosing was 3 mg/kg intravenously every 2 weeks, continuing until either disease progression or unacceptable toxicity. To define a peripheral blood immune signature of response to PD-1 blockade in classical Hodgkin lymphoma, the study combined TCR beta sequencing with CyTOF.

Broader findings and caveats from the paper: Newly diagnosed patients were reported to have lower baseline TCR diversity than healthy donors, and relapsed/refractory patients were reported to have lower baseline TCR diversity still. Only a single clinical trial cohort was studied, and what caused the repertoire differences, possibly disease activity or prior therapy, remained undefined. By C4D1, a significant rise was seen in CD4+ TCR diversity but not in CD8+ TCR diversity (p=0.0027 vs p=0.16), and the rise was most apparent among complete responders (p=0.02). Lower diversity was seen in patients whose nivolumab began less than 1 year after ASCT, and these patients were left out of later analyses so that immune reconstitution would not confound the results. Among trial patients, those achieving complete response had baseline diversity similar to that of newly diagnosed patients, while diversity was significantly lower in partial responders and progressors.

The Qiagen DNeasy kit was used to extract genomic DNA from unsorted PBMCs and from the negatively selected CD4+ and CD8+ fractions. TCR beta CDR3 regions were subjected to amplification by immunoSEQ multiplex PCR with primers that anneal to V and J segments. Amplification bias was minimized using a synthetic immune receptor repertoire, and residual bias was removed computationally after sequencing. As for the authors' bioinformatics: Repertoire diversity was quantified as the Shannon entropy index using custom Python scripts. The unsorted, CD4+ and CD8+ repertoires were each analyzed separately, with the exception of combined analyses, where CD4+ and CD8+ sequences were merged in silico. Clonal expansion was defined as at least a 2-fold frequency increase after treatment relative to C1D1, with a pseudocount of 0.5 for undetected baseline clones. Clones with 0 or 1 copy at C1D1 were defined as singleton clones, while clones with 2 or more copies were defined as non-singleton clones. Clones expanded in unsorted samples were labelled as CD4+, CD8+ or unknown by matching protein sequences in sorted samples from the same patient. Wilcoxon tests were applied to paired samples to test diversity changes from C1D1 to C4D1. As stored in TCRdb, this immuneACCESS dataset retains in-frame rearrangements with V and J assigned. A fraction of the clones does not appear; measured against another copy, unresolved V genes explain less than half of the discrepancy, and the remainder lacks a known reason. That table gives V, J and clone size, and the DNA gave D and trimming. This sample lists 35,000 to 45,000 clones; around 71% were detected once. The ten largest clones take up roughly 3% of the sample.

V and J lose 1 base and 3 bases, and a span of 16 bases separates them. The germline V gene gives CDR1 as MGHRA and CDR2 as YSYEKL. The CDR3 covers 17 residues, taking in both the cysteine and the phenylalanine. The sequence is cut down to CDR3 DNA, 51 bases in frame from base 1. Notes on this clone: The antigen this receptor binds is unknown. There are no base qualities to consult, and no much larger clone falls within one base.

This specimen's time point label, per the study, means: cycle 1 day 1 (C1D1), immediately before nivolumab initiation. Every trial patient had relapsed following autologous stem cell transplantation, and prior brentuximab vedotin exposure was what differed among cohorts A, B and C. The trial cohort comprised some 60 patients with relapsed/refractory classical Hodgkin lymphoma whose best overall responses were complete response, partial response or progressive disease. In the multi-cohort phase II CheckMate 205 trial, trial patients received single-agent nivolumab. Best overall response was determined by an independent review committee according to the 2007 International Working Group response criteria. Trial PBMCs were collected just before the start of nivolumab (C1D1) and during therapy at cycle 2 day 1 and cycle 4 day 1. Peripheral blood was collected in 8 mL Vacutainer Cell Preparation Tubes, from which PBMCs were isolated by centrifugation and then cryopreserved.

This material consisted of peripheral blood mononuclear cells (PBMCs), taken at baseline. The origin of this receptor is a human donor with classical Hodgkin lymphoma. The V and J segments used are TRBV4-1 and TRBJ1-5; the D gene lacks a confident call. The CDR3 region: CASSQAPSFSSNQPQHF. The DNA reads TGCGCCAGCAGCCAAGCTCCGTCCTTCTCGTCCAATCAGCCCCAGCATTTT.